This note documents a single T cell receptor (beta chain) sequence. What it binds is unknown. This entry belongs to a study of beta chain features in type 1 diabetes. Germline CDR1 is LGHNA and CDR2 is YNFKEQ. The CDR3 has 16 amino acids. Trimming took 0 bases from V and 2 from J; bases not matched to a gene: 4. Sequenced material consisted of expressed TCRB transcripts (all of the isolated RNA was reverse transcribed). Some 3.6 million reads was the average for naive, central memory and regulatory T cell samples. Sequencing was performed with immunoSEQ multiplex PCR; in TCRdb, only in-frame clones are kept and a portion is missing. The table records approximately 330,000 clones, more than 9.5% of them present only once. The study's findings and limits: Type 1 diabetes patients had TCRB CDR3s that were shorter (moderately but significantly so) in all four CD4+ subsets. More deletions and fewer insertions at VDJ junctions were found in patients with type 1 diabetes.

The chain employs TRBV4-2 and TRBJ2-7, with TRBD1 matching 10 bases. The TCR originated in a woman between 25 and 40 years old in good health. The sequenced sample consisted of naive CD4+ T cells from blood. The CDR3 region is CASSQDLGQGAYEQYF. Here the CDR3 DNA reads TGTGCCAGCAGCCAAGATCTTGGACAGGGGGCCTACGAGCAGTACTTC.